The present T cell receptor (beta chain) was sequenced within a study of human T cells and chemical hapten exposure. On the study more broadly: Alopecia areata, totalis or universalis affected patients, mainly female.

For the library, individual cDNA molecules each received unique molecular identifiers. TCRdb used MiXCR to reprocess the RACE reads, holding one entry per CDR3 protein. The table includes under 300,000 distinct CDR3 sequences, roughly 7.4% detected once. Study-wide findings and caveats: TCRs at a frequency above 1 in 1000 stayed unchanged with DPC sensitization.

CDR1 is SGHAT, CDR2 FQNNGV, per germline. The CDR3 has 14 residues. Trimming took 1 base from V and 7 from J, leaving 13 bases between them. This clonotype occurred many times. Its antigen remains unknown. Time point described: pre-sensitization, week 0. Regarding treatment: therapeutic diphenylcyclopropenone sensitization with weekly scalp DPC. The starting material, unfractionated whole blood, was used for total RNA extraction. This rearrangement joins TRBV11-2 to TRBJ1-2, with D unclear. The origin of this receptor is a man between 18 and 35 years old with alopecia areata. Some clones in this sample may be carry-over from other donors' samples. The starting material was whole blood, obtained in connection with sensitization to the hapten diphenylcyclopropenone (DPC). The CDR3 nucleotides are TGTGCCAGCAGCTTAGGGGCAGGTCTCAGTGGCTACACCTTC. This encodes CASSLGAGLSGYTF.